This is a list of T cell receptor beta chains from one sample in a study of blood T cell repertoires in COVID-19. Profiling relied on immunoSEQ multiplex PCR, and the TCRdb table lists in-frame clones only, not all of them. The data show fewer than 120,000 clones, with just over 75% seen just once and about 4.1% held by the top ten. The specimen sequenced was peripheral blood. The receptors derive from an elderly woman with acute or convalescent COVID-19. The CDR3 runs from the conserved cysteine through the conserved F or W. Fields, in order: D gene, V gene, clone size, J gene, CDR3 protein, CDR3 DNA. D genes are given only for firm matches. For some rows the clone size is stated as once, few or many, or as a class when expanded; others skip it.

TRBD2	TRBV14	-	TRBJ2-3	CASSQLGGVRDTQYF	TGTGCCAGCAGCCAACTGGGGGGGGTCCGAGATACGCAGTATTTT
-	TRBV27	few	TRBJ1-2	CASRQKPNYGYTF	TGTGCCAGCAGACAGAAACCTAACTATGGCTACACCTTC
TRBD1	TRBV5-1	-	TRBJ1-5	CASRTGDDQPQHF	TGCGCCAGCCGAACAGGGGATGATCAGCCCCAGCATTTT
TRBD1	TRBV6-5	-	TRBJ1-1	CASSYQGEAEAFF	TGTGCCAGCAGTTATCAGGGGGAGGCTGAAGCTTTCTTT
-	TRBV3-1/TRBV3-2	-	TRBJ1-2	CASSLGGGGYTF	TGTGCCAGCAGCCTCGGCGGAGGCGGCTACACCTTC
-	TRBV2	-	TRBJ2-2	CASSGLRVTGELFF	TGTGCCAGCAGTGGGCTCAGGGTCACCGGGGAGCTGTTTTTT
TRBD1	TRBV3-1/TRBV3-2	-	TRBJ1-1	CASSQDQDRGWFGTEAFF	TGTGCCAGCAGCCAAGATCAGGACAGGGGATGGTTTGGCACTGAAGCTTTCTTT
TRBD1	TRBV10-3	-	TRBJ1-1	CAISDGQGAITEAFF	TGTGCCATCAGTGACGGGCAGGGGGCTATCACTGAAGCTTTCTTT
-	TRBV7-9	few	TRBJ2-1	CASSFTGSYNEQFF	TGTGCCAGCAGCTTCACAGGAAGTTACAATGAGCAGTTCTTC
-	TRBV28	-	TRBJ1-5	CASSPGDGNQPQHF	TGTGCCAGCTCCCCTGGCGACGGGAATCAGCCCCAGCATTTT
-	TRBV9	-	TRBJ1-4	CASSVGQAPQKLFF	TGTGCCAGCAGCGTAGGGCAGGCCCCCCAAAAACTGTTTTTT
TRBD2	TRBV24-1	-	TRBJ2-1	CATSSVAGDDNEQFF	TGTGCCACCAGTTCCGTAGCGGGAGACGATAATGAGCAGTTCTTC
-	TRBV12-5	-	TRBJ2-1	CASGQTGYNEQFF	TGTGCTAGTGGACAGACAGGTTACAATGAGCAGTTCTTC
-	TRBV28	many	TRBJ2-1	CASSSPPGTYNEQFF	TGTGCCAGCAGTTCTCCCCCCGGGACCTACAATGAGCAGTTCTTC
-	TRBV19	-	TRBJ2-1	CASSIGASAVEQFF	TGTGCCAGTAGTATTGGGGCTAGCGCGGTTGAGCAGTTCTTC
TRBD1	TRBV9	-	TRBJ2-3	CASSVVRDSSTDTQYF	TGTGCCAGCAGCGTAGTTCGGGACAGCAGCACAGATACGCAGTATTTT
-	TRBV6-5	-	TRBJ1-4	CASSPGLTNEKLFF	TGTGCCAGCAGTCCAGGCCTAACTAATGAAAAACTGTTTTTT
-	TRBV30	-	TRBJ2-5	CAWTPQGKEETQYF	TGTGCCTGGACCCCTCAGGGGAAGGAAGAGACCCAGTACTTC
-	TRBV18	once	TRBJ2-7	CASSPPGGGDHEQYF	TGTGCCAGCTCACCACCGGGAGGGGGTGATCACGAGCAGTACTTC
-	TRBV28	-	TRBJ1-2	CASSTPDGKDYGYTF	TGTGCCAGCAGTACCCCGGACGGGAAAGATTATGGCTACACCTTC
-	TRBV21-1	-	TRBJ2-7	CASSKTVASGRFSYEQYF	TGTGCCAGCAGCAAAACGGTGGCTAGCGGGAGGTTCTCCTACGAGCAGTACTTC
TRBD2	TRBV5-4	-	TRBJ2-3	CASSLALAGADTQYF	TGTGCCAGCAGCTTGGCACTAGCGGGAGCTGATACGCAGTATTTT
-	TRBV11-3	-	TRBJ2-5	CASSLNSQETQYF	TGTGCCAGCAGCTTAAACAGTCAAGAGACCCAGTACTTC
-	TRBV28	-	TRBJ2-7	CASSLSAGGYEQYF	TGTGCCAGCAGTTTAAGTGCAGGTGGCTACGAGCAGTACTTC
-	TRBV30	few	TRBJ1-5	CAWSAPDHLRAQHF	TGTGCCTGGAGTGCACCGGACCACCTGAGGGCCCAGCATTTT
-	TRBV21-1	-	TRBJ2-3	CASSIKMGITGSGGDTQYF	TGTGCCAGCAGCATAAAAATGGGGATAACAGGGTCCGGAGGAGATACGCAGTATTTT
-	TRBV4-2	-	TRBJ2-7	CASSQDPAEIYEQYF	TGTGCCAGCAGCCAAGATCCAGCGGAGATCTACGAGCAGTACTTC
-	TRBV5-1	-	TRBJ1-3	CASSLDGVGNTIYF	TGCGCCAGCAGCTTGGACGGGGTTGGAAACACCATATATTTT
TRBD1	TRBV7-3	few	TRBJ1-1	CASSYTGGTEAFF	TGTGCCAGCAGCTATACAGGGGGCACTGAAGCTTTCTTT
TRBD2	TRBV7-8	-	TRBJ2-7	CASSLLGRLHYEQYF	TGTGCCAGCAGCTTACTCGGGAGGCTCCATTACGAGCAGTACTTC
-	TRBV5-4	-	TRBJ1-2	CASSLAGRSNYGYTF	TGTGCCAGCAGCTTGGCTGGGAGGTCTAACTATGGCTACACCTTC
-	TRBV19	-	TRBJ1-4	CASSGDRNRGEKLFF	TGTGCCAGTAGTGGAGACAGGAACCGGGGTGAAAAACTGTTTTTT
TRBD1	TRBV28	-	TRBJ1-1	CASRKGAQGIPEAFF	TGTGCCAGCAGAAAAGGGGCACAGGGGATCCCTGAAGCTTTCTTT
TRBD2	TRBV18	-	TRBJ2-2	CASSPTSGGFAGELFF	TGTGCCAGCTCGCCTACTAGCGGGGGGTTCGCCGGGGAGCTGTTTTTT
TRBD2	TRBV5-1	-	TRBJ2-3	CASSLTSGTDTQYF	TGCGCCAGCAGCTTGACTAGCGGCACAGATACGCAGTATTTT
TRBD1	TRBV29-1	-	TRBJ2-1	CSVEMGGNRGGQNEQFF	TGCAGCGTTGAGATGGGTGGGAACAGGGGCGGACAGAATGAGCAGTTCTTC
TRBD2	TRBV30	-	TRBJ2-2	CAWSSSGGNTGELFF	TGTGCCTGGAGTTCTAGCGGGGGGAACACCGGGGAGCTGTTTTTT
TRBD2	TRBV7-2	few	TRBJ2-3	CASSPSRGRDTQYF	TGTGCCAGCAGCCCGAGTCGCGGGAGGGATACGCAGTATTTT
TRBD1	TRBV2	-	TRBJ2-3	CASSEARQGVSDTQYF	TGTGCCAGCAGTGAAGCTCGACAGGGGGTTTCAGATACGCAGTATTTT
-	TRBV6-5	-	TRBJ2-1	CASSYEDSQFF	TGTGCCAGCAGTTACGAGGATAGTCAGTTCTTC
TRBD1	TRBV3-1/TRBV3-2	-	TRBJ2-3	CASSSTGQGADTQYF	TGTGCCAGCAGCAGCACCGGACAGGGGGCAGATACGCAGTATTTT
-	TRBV9	-	TRBJ1-3	CASSPATANTIYF	TGTGCCAGCAGCCCAGCGACGGCAAACACCATATATTTT
TRBD2	TRBV3-1/TRBV3-2	-	TRBJ2-7	CASSQRELAGEGEQYF	TGTGCCAGCAGCCAACGGGAGCTAGCGGGAGAAGGAGAGCAGTACTTC